What follows are 28 T cell receptor beta chains derived from one specimen sequenced in a study of T cell clonality in common variable immunodeficiency. Study-wide points: In common variable immunodeficiency, TCR beta chains reportedly carried fewer deletions and N-nucleotide insertions.

Their specific antigens are unknown. Only in-frame clones appear in the TCRdb table, and some are missing; sequencing was by immunoSEQ multiplex PCR. The sample has tens of thousands of clones, none seen only once. Sequenced material: peripheral blood mononuclear cells. These receptors were obtained from a human donor with common variable immunodeficiency.

In this sample, this clone turned up a few times. Read sequence stops 3 residues before the CDR3 end, and the germline J gene provides the missing end. The V call is TRBV18, the J call TRBJ1-1, with 10 positions matching TRBD1. The CDR3 covers 15 residues. CDR1 is KGHSH and CDR2 is LQKENI in the germline V gene. V lost 8 bases to trimming and J lost 1 base; unmatched junction nucleotides: 7. Here the CDR3 reads CASPGTGDKNTEAFF. The CDR3 bases that were read are TGTGCCAGCCCCGGGACAGGGGATAAGAACACTGAA.

This clone was seen only a few times. At one end, the junction sequence differs from germline, possibly due to a read error. The read stops 3 residues short of the end of the CDR3; the missing end is completed from the germline J gene. The rearrangement uses TRBV7-8 and TRBJ2-6; 7 bases are shared with TRBD1. This CDR3 is 17 amino acids long. Germline CDR1 SGHVS, CDR2 FQNEAQ. The CDR3 bases that were read are TGTGCCAGCAGCCTAGCCCGACAGGGAACTGGGGCCAACGTC. Translation gives CASSLARQGTGANV. The full CDR3 reads CASSLARQGTGANVLTF.

As to this clone: The DNA ends 3 residues before the CDR3 does, and the rest of the CDR3 is filled in from the germline J gene. The chain carries TRBV20-1 and TRBJ2-5, with 10 bases matching TRBD2. CDR3 length: 16 residues. Trimming took 0 bases from V and 6 from J; bases not matched to a gene: 10. Germline lookup yields CDR1 DFQATT and CDR2 SNEGSKA (reference sequence). CDR3 DNA (partial): TGCAGTGCTAGAGACGACGAGCGGGGGGGCTGGAAGACC. It is translated as CSARDDERGGWKT. The entire CDR3 protein is CSARDDERGGWKTQYF.

Remarks on this clone: The read stops 3 residues short of the end of the CDR3; the missing end is completed from the germline J gene. The chain links TRBV30 to TRBJ2-2; the D is unclear. Trimming removed 2 bases from V and 5 bases from J, with 9 bases in between. The CDR3 consists of 13 residues. CDR1 is GTSNPN and CDR2 is SVGIG in the germline V gene (reference sequence). The CDR3 DNA, read in part, is TGTGCCTGGAGTCCTCCAGGTACCGGGGAG. Residues: CAWSPPGTGE. In full, the CDR3 is CAWSPPGTGELFF.

Ten or more counts support this clone. The read stops 3 residues short of the end of the CDR3; the missing end is completed from the germline J gene. The V call is TRBV20-1, the J call TRBJ2-3; D is undetermined. V lost 1 base, J lost 5 bases, and 4 bases lay in between. CDR3 length: 11 residues. The germline V gene has CDR1 DFQATT and CDR2 SNEGSKA (reference sequence). CDR3 DNA, as far as it was read: TGCAGTGCTAGAGCTGTAGATACG. Residues: CSARAVDT. The CDR3 in full is CSARAVDTQYF.

This clone was seen repeatedly, ten times or more. The read stops 3 residues short of the end of the CDR3; the missing end is completed from the germline J gene. The gene calls are TRBV5-1 and TRBJ2-2; 7 bases are a match to TRBD2. The CDR3 runs to 14 residues. V was clipped by 0 bases and J by 5 bases; unmatched bases: 1. Germline lookup yields CDR1 SGHRS and CDR2 YFSETQ. The CDR3 spells CASSLGDYTGELFF. The part of the CDR3 DNA that was read is TGCGCCAGCAGCTTGGGGGACTATACCGGGGAG.

In its sample, this clone was seen a few times. The chain's CDR3 is CASSSSGGLNTGELFF. The part of the CDR3 DNA that was read is TGTGCCAGCTCAAGCAGCGGGGGACTAAACACCGGGGAG. V usage is TRBV18 and J usage is TRBJ2-2; 8 positions match TRBD2. The read comes to an end 3 residues before the CDR3 does, leaving the germline J gene to fill in the end. Germline lookup yields CDR1 KGHSH and CDR2 LQKENI. The CDR3 loop spans 16 amino acids. The ends lost 5 bases at V and 2 bases at J; junction bases unmatched: 7.

This clone was counted only a few times. The junction and the germline gene differ at one end; a read error may be behind it. Read sequence stops 3 residues before the CDR3 end, and the germline J gene provides the missing end. The chain joins TRBV7-9 to TRBJ2-7; D remains unclear. CDR1 SEHNR and CDR2 FQNEAQ come from the germline V gene (reference sequence). This CDR3 has 12 amino acids. The CDR3 here is CSSSLDTYEQYF. The covered CDR3 bases are TGTTCCAGCAGCTTAGACACCTACGAG.

This clone was found many times. At one boundary the junction diverges from the germline segment, which might be a read error. The read stops 3 residues short of the end of the CDR3; the missing end is completed from the germline J gene. V usage is TRBV4-2 and J usage is TRBJ2-1, with D uncertain. CDR1 LGHNA and CDR2 YNFKEQ come from the germline V gene. CDR3 length: 16 residues. CDR3 DNA (partial): TGCGCCAGCAGCCAAGATAACGAAGCCAGGTACAATGAG. This translates into CASSQDNEARYNE. The complete CDR3 protein is CASSQDNEARYNEQFF.

This clone was seen ten or more times. The CDR3 extends 3 residues past the end of the read, so its final part is completed from the germline J gene. The V and J genes are TRBV11-2 and TRBJ2-3; TRBD2 matches 10 bases. J gave up 2 bases and V 4 bases, and 3 bases lay outside the gene matches. Germline V gene lookup returns CDR1 SGHAT and CDR2 FQNNGV. The length of the CDR3 is 15 residues. The DNA read from the CDR3 is TGTGCCAGCAGCTCGGGACTAGCGTCCACAGATACG. This gives the protein CASSSGLASTDT. The complete CDR3 reads CASSSGLASTDTQYF.

This clone occurred a few times. The observed sequence ends 3 residues before the CDR3 terminus, with the missing tail filled in from the germline J gene. This chain connects TRBV30 to TRBJ1-2; D gene ambiguous. The CDR3 sequence is 10 residues long. From germline, CDR1 is GTSNPN and CDR2 SVGIG (reference sequence). Between the trimmed V and J ends, which lost 8 bases and 3 bases, there was a span of 7 bases. CDR3 region: CAAGHYGYTF. CDR3 DNA (partial): TGTGCCGCAGGCCACTATGGC.

The sequenced CDR3 bases are TGTGCCATTTATACGGGACTGGGC. Its translation: CAIYTGLG. The CDR3, in full, reads CAIYTGLGYTF. The rearrangement links TRBV19 to TRBJ1-2; D is possibly TRBD1 (5 bases). The DNA ends 3 residues before the CDR3 does, and the rest of the CDR3 is filled in from the germline J gene. Germline V lookup: CDR1 LNHDA, CDR2 SQIVND (reference sequence). The length of the CDR3 is 11 residues.

This clone was seen repeatedly, ten times or more. The CDR3 sequence: CAWSVRGSGDTQYF. Incomplete CDR3 DNA: TGTGCCTGGAGTGTCCGGGGTTCAGGAGATACG. The rearrangement joins TRBV30 to TRBJ2-3, with D maybe TRBD2 (5 bases). The CDR3 goes on 3 residues after the read ends, and that part is filled in from the germline J gene. V lost 0 bases to trimming and J lost 5 bases, with 12 bases between them. Germline V gene data show CDR1 as GTSNPN and CDR2 as SVGIG (reference sequence). The CDR3 is made up of 14 amino acids.

Turning to this clone: The read stops 3 residues short of the end of the CDR3; the missing end is completed from the germline J gene. The genes are TRBV6-2 or TRBV6-3 and TRBJ2-7; D possibly corresponds to TRBD2 (6 bases). The CDR3 totals 16 residues. The V gene lost 5 bases and the J gene lost 3 bases, with 20 bases spanning the gap. The V gene's germline CDR1 is MNHEY and CDR2 SVGEGT. CDR3 amino acids: CASSDLPGLVNYEQYF. The DNA read from the CDR3 is TGTGCCAGCAGTGATCTCCCGGGACTGGTAAACTACGAG.

This clone was observed a few times. The read stops 3 residues short of the end of the CDR3; the missing end is completed from the germline J gene. This sequence joins TRBV7-2 and TRBJ2-3; 13 positions agree with TRBD2. CDR3 size: 14 residues. Germline CDR1 SGHTA, CDR2 FQGNSA. Trimming at V came to 7 bases and at J to 6 bases, leaving 4 bases not matched to a gene. CDR3 amino acids: CASKLAGGLDTQYF. The CDR3 bases that were read are TGTGCCAGCAAACTAGCGGGGGGGCTGGATACG.

The table lists this clone with many counts. The DNA ends 3 residues before the CDR3 does, and the rest of the CDR3 is filled in from the germline J gene. The chain links TRBV19 to TRBJ2-3, with a tentative D call TRBD2 (7 bases). Germline CDR1 is LNHDA and CDR2 is SQIVND (reference sequence). Trimming left V 7 bases short and J 5 bases short, with 19 bases between. The CDR3 totals 15 residues. The CDR3 region is CASTDGGAREDTQYF. Partial CDR3 DNA: TGTGCCAGTACCGATGGGGGGGCGAGAGAAGATACG.

This clone occurred many times. The read terminates 3 residues ahead of where the CDR3 ends, so the germline J gene completes it. V gene TRBV7-9 combines with J gene TRBJ1-2, with 7 bases lining up with TRBD1. Germline lookup yields CDR1 SEHNR and CDR2 FQNEAQ (reference sequence). V shed 5 bases, J shed 0 bases, and the junction held 6 bases outside the gene matches. This CDR3 has 15 residues. The sequenced CDR3 bases are TGTGCCAGCAGCCCCCGACAGGGAGCTAACTATGGC. Its protein product is CASSPRQGANYG. The full CDR3 is CASSPRQGANYGYTF.

A remark on this clone: Sequencing ends 3 residues short of the CDR3 end; the germline J gene provides the rest. V and J are TRBV20-1 and TRBJ2-7, with a weak D call TRBD1 (6 bases). Germline-derived CDR1 and CDR2 are DFQATT and SNEGSKA (reference sequence). V was trimmed by 4 bases and J by 6 bases, leaving 19 bases between them. CDR3 length: 14 amino acids. The sequenced part of the CDR3 DNA is TGCAGTGCTACCTTCGACAGGCATAAGGGCGAG. Residues: CSATFDRHKGE. The full-length CDR3 reads as CSATFDRHKGEQYF.

On this clone: From the germline J gene comes the end of the CDR3, since the read stops 3 residues before it. The rearrangement links TRBV18 to TRBJ2-1; the D gene is possibly TRBD1 (6 bases). Trimming took 0 bases from V and 7 from J, leaving 13 bases between them. Germline V gene data show CDR1 as KGHSH and CDR2 as LQKENI. The length of the CDR3 is 15 residues. Partial CDR3 DNA: TGTGCCAGCTCACCACCGTTGGGGGCAGTAAATGAG. Protein: CASSPPLGAVNE. The whole CDR3 sequence is CASSPPLGAVNEQFF.

The sample holds many counts of this clone. The missing CDR3 end, 3 residues past where the read stops, is filled in from the germline J gene. The chain combines TRBV6-1 with TRBJ1-1; D remains ambiguous. The germline gives CDR1 MNHNS, CDR2 SASEGT. Trimming took off 2 bases at V and 6 bases at J, with 7 bases between the two ends. This CDR3 has 12 residues. CDR3 amino acids: CASSESGPEAFF. The sequenced CDR3 bases are TGTGCCAGCAGTGAATCAGGCCCTGAA.

This clone was counted many times. The CDR3 protein is CAWSVRGWRDTEAFF. The part of the CDR3 DNA that was read is TGTGCCTGGAGTGTACGAGGTTGGAGGGACACTGAA. V gene TRBV30 combines with J gene TRBJ1-1; D remains ambiguous. The read gets to within 3 residues of the CDR3 end, and the germline J gene fills in the rest. The CDR3 loop spans 15 amino acids. Germline V gives CDR1 GTSNPN, CDR2 SVGIG (reference sequence). The V end was cut by 0 bases, the J end by 3 bases, with 14 bases between.

A word on this clone: The missing CDR3 end, 3 residues past where the read stops, is filled in from the germline J gene. This chain links TRBV19 with TRBJ1-2, with a weak D call TRBD1 (6 bases). Germline CDR1 reads LNHDA; CDR2 reads SQIVND (reference sequence). The CDR3 runs to 13 residues. V was clipped by 5 bases and J by 4 bases, with 11 bases between them. Incomplete CDR3 DNA: TGTGCCAGTAGTCCCCAGGGGAGCTATGGC. Amino acids: CASSPQGSYG. The whole CDR3 sequence reads CASSPQGSYGYTF.

Turning to this clone: The read ends 3 residues shy of where the CDR3 ends; the end is completed using the germline J gene. The rearrangement links TRBV5-1 to TRBJ1-2; D unresolved. Deletions cut 0 bases from V and 0 bases from J, with 6 bases between. The CDR3 is 14 amino acids. The germline CDR1 and CDR2 sequences are SGHRS and YFSETQ. Here the CDR3 reads CASSLGGSNYGYTF. CDR3 DNA, as far as it was read: TGCGCCAGCAGCTTGGGCGGGTCTAACTATGGC.

Points on this clone: The sequence runs out 3 residues before the end of the CDR3; the remainder is reconstructed from the germline J gene. The chain joins TRBV7-3 to TRBJ1-6; D might be TRBD1 (6 bases). Germline CDR1 SGHTA, CDR2 FQGTGA. The ends were cut back, 0 bases at V and 10 bases at J, with 16 bases in the middle. The CDR3 sequence is 16 residues long. The CDR3 here is CASSLTGTKNRSPLHF. The CDR3 DNA, read in part, is TGTGCCAGCAGCTTAACCGGGACAAAAAATCGATCACCC. Based on the CDR3 plus reference TRBV7-3 and TRBJ1-6, the full variable domain is GAGVSQTPSNKVTEKGKYVELRCDPISGHTALYWYRQSLGQGPEFLIYFQGTGAADDSGLPNDRFFAVRPEGSVSTLKIQRTERGDSAVYLCASSLTGTKNRSPLHFGNGTRLTVT.

This clone was found many times. The read ends 3 residues early relative to the CDR3; the germline J gene fills the gap. This chain uses TRBV20-1 with TRBJ2-2; TRBD2 is a possible D gene (7 bases). The CDR3 has 13 residues. The V gene's germline CDR1 is DFQATT and CDR2 SNEGSKA (reference sequence). Trimming pared 6 bases from V and 4 bases from J, leaving 12 bases between. The CDR3: CSALGGGTGELFF. Partial CDR3 DNA: TGCAGTGCCCTAGGGGGGGGCACCGGGGAG.

As regards this clone: The read finishes 3 residues shy of the CDR3 end, and the germline J gene is used to complete it. This chain links TRBV7-9 with TRBJ1-2, with 7 bases matching TRBD1. Trimming removed 5 bases from V and 0 bases from J; junction bases left unmatched: 6. CDR3 length: 15 amino acids. Germline V gene lookup returns CDR1 SEHNR and CDR2 FQNEAQ (reference sequence). The CDR3 DNA, read in part, is TGTGCCAGCAGCGCCGGGACAGTAGCTAACTATGGC. It codes for CASSAGTVANYG. The full CDR3 reads CASSAGTVANYGYTF. Drawing the rest from reference TRBV7-9 and TRBJ1-2, the complete variable domain is DTGVSQNPRHKITKRGQNVTFRCDPISEHNRLYWYRQTLGQGPEFLTYFQNEAQLEKSRLLSDRFSAERPKGSFSTLEIQRTEQGDSAMYLCASSAGTVANYGYTFGSGTRLTVV.

This clone was found a few times. The sequenced fragment ends 3 residues before the CDR3 boundary, so the rest is inferred from the germline J gene. The rearrangement links TRBV18 to TRBJ1-2, with D perhaps matching TRBD1 (6 bases). The CDR3 covers 14 residues. Trimming shortened V by 0 bases and J by 4 bases, and 9 bases separated the two germline ends. Germline CDR1 and CDR2: KGHSH and LQKENI. The CDR3 is CASSPPSGAYGYTF. CDR3 bases read: TGTGCCAGCTCACCACCCTCAGGGGCCTATGGC.

This clone showed up many times. With the read ending 3 residues before the CDR3 end, the germline J gene is used to fill in that end. The chain combines TRBV5-6 with TRBJ2-5, with D possibly being TRBD1 (5 bases). V was cut by 1 base and J by 2 bases, with 12 bases left in between. The CDR3 contains 15 residues. Germline V gene data show CDR1 as SGHDT and CDR2 as YYEEEE. Partial CDR3 DNA: TGTGCCAGCAGCTTGCTGGGGCTACAGCAAGAGACC. Its translation is CASSLLGLQQET. The CDR3, in full, reads CASSLLGLQQETQYF.